The 12 T cell receptor beta chains given below trace back to one sample, sequenced in a study of shared clonotypes between healthy human individuals. Generated by immunoSEQ multiplex PCR, the TCRdb table keeps only in-frame clones and is missing some. This sample yields about 710,000 clones, of which more than 70% are seen a single time; under 2% belongs to the top ten. The sequenced sample consisted of memory CD4+ T cells sorted from blood. Sample subset: CD45RA-negative fraction. These receptor sequences come from a woman in her 30s in good health.

This chain uses TRBV5-4 with TRBJ1-2; 7 nucleotides match TRBD1. Germline CDR1 reads SGHNT; CDR2 reads YYREEE (reference sequence). J was trimmed by 3 bases and V by 0 bases; bases with no gene match: 8. The CDR3 sequence is 16 residues long. CDR3 loop: CASSLAGQGEDYGYTF. In nucleotides, the CDR3 is TGTGCCAGCAGCTTGGCCGGTCAGGGGGAAGACTATGGCTACACCTTC. Using reference TRBV5-4 and TRBJ1-2 for the parts outside the CDR3, the full variable domain is ETGVTQSPTHLIKTRGQQVTLRCSSQSGHNTVSWYQQALGQGPQFIFQYYREEENGRGNFPPRFSGLQFPNYSSELNVNALELDDSALYLCASSLAGQGEDYGYTFGSGTRLTVV.

The chain joins TRBV6-5 to TRBJ1-1; 9 nucleotides match TRBD1. The V segment lost 6 bases and the J segment 1 base; nucleotides outside the gene matches: 3. The length of the CDR3 is 14 residues. Germline assignment: CDR1 MNHEY and CDR2 SVGAGI. The CDR3 loop reads CASRRDRANTEAFF. The DNA of the CDR3 is TGTGCCAGCAGGCGGGACAGGGCGAACACTGAAGCTTTCTTT.

This clone was detected once. The rearrangement uses TRBV28 and TRBJ1-5; D is undetermined. This CDR3 is 13 amino acids long. V gave up 5 bases and J gave up 7 bases, with 12 bases separating them. Germline V lookup: CDR1 MDHEN, CDR2 SYDVKM. The CDR3 protein is CASSPRGIQPQHF. The CDR3 region has the DNA TGTGCCAGCAGTCCTCGGGGAATACAGCCCCAGCATTTT. Full variable domain (rest looked up from reference TRBV28 and TRBJ1-5): DVKVTQSSRYLVKRTGEKVFLECVQDMDHENMFWYRQDPGLGLRLIYFSYDVKMKEKGDIPEGYSVSREKKERFSLILESASTNQTSMYLCASSPRGIQPQHFGDGTRLSIL.

There are a few counts of this clone. The chain has TRBV5-5 and TRBJ1-1, with D possibly TRBD1 on 5 matching bases. V lost 4 bases and J lost 3, with 10 bases in between. The CDR3 covers 13 residues. The germline V gene encodes CDR1 SGHKS and CDR2 YYEKEE (reference sequence). The chain's CDR3 is CASSRQSDTEAFF. DNA for the CDR3: TGTGCCAGCAGCCGACAGAGCGACACTGAAGCTTTCTTT.

In regard to this clone: Distinct nucleotide sequences in the sample also encode this CDR3. This rearrangement joins TRBV28 to TRBJ1-4; maybe TRBD1 (6 bases). Germline CDR1 is MDHEN and CDR2 is SYDVKM. The length of the CDR3 is 14 residues. V lost 6 bases and J 0 bases, leaving 8 bases between the germline ends. The DNA for the CDR3 is TGTGCCAGCAGCTCAGGGGCAACTAATGAAAAACTGTTTTTT. Its translation is CASSSGATNEKLFF.

This clone was observed a few times. The chain has TRBV5-1 and TRBJ2-1; D unresolved. V gave up 0 bases and J gave up 4 bases, with 8 bases separating them. The CDR3 loop spans 14 amino acids. The germline V gene encodes CDR1 SGHRS and CDR2 YFSETQ. This CDR3 reads CASSLEFVYNEQFF. DNA for the CDR3: TGCGCCAGCAGCTTGGAGTTCGTGTACAATGAGCAGTTCTTC.

The chain links TRBV19 to TRBJ1-4, with D maybe TRBD1 (5 bases). Germline CDR1 LNHDA, CDR2 SQIVND (reference sequence). Trimming shortened V by 4 bases and J by 4 bases, and 13 bases separated the two germline ends. The CDR3 has 15 amino acids. CDR3 in amino acids: CASSTTGLRNEKLFF. The CDR3 DNA reads as TGTGCCAGTAGTACCACAGGTCTTCGTAATGAAAAACTGTTTTTT.

With respect to this clone: Mismatch with germline at one junction end may stem from a read error. The rearrangement uses TRBV4-2 and TRBJ2-3; D is unclear. The CDR3 contains 13 residues. Germline V gives CDR1 LGHNA, CDR2 YNFKEQ. The CDR3 loop is CASRQASTDTQYF. CDR3 sequence (DNA): TGTGCCAGCCGCCAAGCTAGCACAGATACGCAGTATTTT.

The chain has TRBV7-2 and TRBJ2-7; 7 positions match TRBD1. Germline V gene sequence: CDR1 SGHTA, CDR2 FQGNSA. With V trimmed by 4 bases and J by 6 bases, 12 bases remained unmatched. CDR3 length: 15 amino acids. The CDR3 coding sequence is TGTGCCAGCAGCTCTCGACGTCAGGGGGTACGCGAGCAGTACTTC. It specifies CASSSRRQGVREQYF.

The CDR3 here is CASSLGDLRQYF. CDR3 nucleotide sequence: TGTGCCAGCAGCTTAGGGGACCTACGGCAGTACTTC. The chain couples TRBV11-2 to TRBJ2-7, with D perhaps being TRBD1 or TRBD2 (5 bases each). CDR1 SGHAT and CDR2 FQNNGV come from the germline V gene. V was pared by 1 base and J by 9 bases, with 10 bases between. This CDR3 spans 12 amino acids. The complete variable domain, with remaining parts taken from reference TRBV11-2 and TRBJ2-7, reads EAGVAQSPRYKIIEKRQSVAFWCNPISGHATLYWYQQILGQGPKLLIQFQNNGVVDDSQLPKDRFSAERLKGVDSTLKIQPAKLEDSAVYLCASSLGDLRQYFGPGTRLTVT.

V and J are TRBV2 and TRBJ2-7, with D perhaps assigned TRBD1 or TRBD2 (5 bases each). In germline, CDR1 is SNHLY, CDR2 FYNNEI. The V and J ends lost 5 bases and 4 bases respectively, with 9 bases between them. The CDR3 runs 12 residues. CDR3 loop: CASSWDGYEQYF. In DNA, the CDR3 is TGTGCCAGCAGTTGGGACGGGTACGAGCAGTACTTC. Combining the CDR3 with reference TRBV2 and TRBJ2-7 gives the whole variable domain EPEVTQTPSHQVTQMGQEVILRCVPISNHLYFYWYRQILGQKVEFLVSFYNNEISEKSEIFDDQFSVERPDGSNFTLKIRSTKLEDSAMYFCASSWDGYEQYFGPGTRLTVT.

This chain uses TRBV9 with TRBJ1-1; unclear D gene. With 4 bases removed from V and 0 bases from J, the gap between germline ends came to 7 bases. The CDR3 has 13 amino acids. CDR1 is SGDLS, CDR2 YYNGEE, per germline. CDR3 sequence (DNA): TGTGCCAGCAGCCGCACAATGAACACTGAAGCTTTCTTT. Translating it yields CASSRTMNTEAFF.